The TCR beta chain under discussion was sequenced for a study of blood T cell repertoires in COVID-19 (TCRdb year 2020). Study-wide context: Collaborator samples came from the United States, Italy and Spain and covered acute and convalescent phases of COVID-19. The prospective study material was composed of cDNA or gDNA derived from T cells, B-cell-depleted T cells, or PBMCs. Deeply sampled blood TCRbeta repertoires from subjects exposed to, actively infected with, or recovered from COVID-19 were included in the dataset. The repertoires were released in a freely available public database meant as a resource for research on the immune response to SARS-CoV-2. The samples were drawn from two sources: the first 160 participants of the ongoing ImmuneRACE study, and fewer than 1,500 subjects contributed by 6 global collaborators. Nearly every sample came with metadata listing a de-identified subject ID, COVID-19 status, age in years and sex. HLA class I and class II types, where available, came from metadata supplied by the sample provider rather than from assay-based typing. Study-level results and caveats: The amount of clinical and demographic metadata varied by source and participant and was provided uncurated.

The immunoSEQ Assay, a bias-controlled multiplex PCR, was used to amplify TCRbeta CDR3 regions from genomic DNA. On the authors' methods: Nucleated cell counts per sample were estimated from amplification of reference gene primers within the assay. To quantify the absolute abundance of each unique TCRbeta CDR3 rearrangement, sequence reads were collapsed and filtered. For each sample, productive Simpson clonality was calculated as the square root of Simpson's diversity index over productive rearrangements. TCRdb obtained this table from immuneACCESS and retained in-frame rearrangements with V and J assigned. These tables miss some clones; where compared with another copy, unresolved V genes account for less than half of the shortfall, and the remainder is unexplained. The V and J calls and clone size are taken from that table; D and trimming were inferred from the DNA. The sample table contains 240,000 or so clones; only one count was recorded for approximately 84% of them. The ten largest clones represent around 3% of the sample.

The CDR3 runs 17 residues from the cysteine to the phenylalanine. The read is trimmed to its CDR3 DNA, 51 bases read in frame from base 1. V is pruned by 4 bases and J by 6 bases, leaving 14 bases of the junction without a gene match. According to the germline V gene, CDR1 reads SGHRS and CDR2 reads YFSETQ. Enrolling through a virtual design, the prospective study's participants ranged in age from roughly 18 to 90 years and lived across roughly 23 United States geographic areas. In the prospective study, cohorts were assigned on the basis of participant-reported clinical history obtained from a screening survey and a study questionnaire. Mobile phlebotomists in the prospective study collected whole blood, serum and a nasopharyngeal or oropharyngeal swab from every participant. Participants in the prospective study had the option to provide additional blood draws and questionnaires over a roughly 2-month period. Prospective study blood samples were shipped either frozen or at room temperature before DNA extraction.

This clone was recorded only once. It lacks a known antigen. No per-base quality is available; no much larger clone lies one base away. This receptor was identified in a woman aged 35 to 49 with acute COVID-19. The rearranged chain carries TRBV5-1 and TRBJ2-7; 12 bases in between match TRBD2. What was sequenced was PBMCs or T cells enriched from blood (not recorded which). The CDR3 region: CASSPPLQTSGGSEQYF. In nucleotides, the sequence is TGCGCCAGCAGCCCTCCCTTGCAGACTAGCGGGGGTAGCGAGCAGTACTTC.